Presented here are 27 T cell receptor beta chains from one specimen sequenced in a study of shared clonotypes between healthy human individuals. Sequenced by immunoSEQ multiplex PCR; TCRdb stores in-frame clones only, minus some. The sample has over a million clones, 75% to 85% seen once. The specimen sequenced was memory CD4+ T cells from PBMCs. Specified subset: CD45RA-negative fraction. The receptors derive from a man younger than 35 in good health. Some clones in this sample may be carry-over from other donors' samples.

With regard to this clone: The sample carries other DNA sequences with the same CDR3. The chain joins TRBV11-2 to TRBJ2-7, with D possibly being TRBD2 (5 bases). V lost 5 bases and J 0 bases, leaving 5 bases between the germline ends. Germline V gene lookup returns CDR1 SGHAT and CDR2 FQNNGV. The CDR3 consists of 12 residues. The CDR3 nucleotides are TGTGCCAGCAGCCGGGACTCCTACGAGCAGTACTTC. It specifies CASSRDSYEQYF.

This rearrangement joins TRBV7-8 to TRBJ2-7, with 7 nucleotides matching TRBD1. The CDR3 extends over 14 amino acids. With 3 bases clipped from V and 12 bases from J, the junction kept 14 bases outside the gene matches. Germline loops: CDR1 SGHVS, CDR2 FQNEAQ. The CDR3: CASSFDRDVDARYF. In DNA, the CDR3 is TGTGCCAGCAGCTTCGACAGGGACGTGGACGCGAGGTACTTC.

The V call is TRBV7-9, the J call TRBJ1-2; unclear D gene. Trimming removed 3 bases at V and 0 bases at J, with 5 bases between. This CDR3 region has 13 residues. Germline CDR1 is SEHNR and CDR2 is FQNEAQ (reference sequence). The DNA of the CDR3 is TGTGCCAGCAGCTTCGCAGCTAACTATGGCTACACCTTC. Translating it yields CASSFAANYGYTF.

The rearrangement links TRBV6-1 to TRBJ2-7, with D perhaps matching TRBD1 (6 bases). The V end was cut by 4 bases, the J end by 1 base, with 14 bases between. This CDR3 comprises 15 residues. Germline V gene lookup returns CDR1 MNHNS and CDR2 SASEGT. The CDR3 region has the DNA TGTGCCAGCAGTGCGAGACAGGCATCGTCCTACGAGCAGTACTTC. Amino acids: CASSARQASSYEQYF.

This chain uses TRBV28 with TRBJ2-1, with 13 bases identical to TRBD2. Germline trimming cut 5 bases from V and 0 bases from J; bases unmatched to any gene: 13. The CDR3 extends over 20 amino acids. In germline, CDR1 is MDHEN, CDR2 SYDVKM. The CDR3 nucleotides are TGTGCCAGCAGTCCGCGTCCAGGGACTAGCGGGAAGGGCTCCTACAATGAGCAGTTCTTC. This codes for CASSPRPGTSGKGSYNEQFF.

CDR3 nucleotide sequence: TGTGCCAGTAATCCTCGGGGTTCCGAATACAATCAGCCCCAGCATTTT. Translated, it gives CASNPRGSEYNQPQHF. The J gene is TRBJ1-5, the V gene TRBV19; D remains ambiguous. V was clipped by 7 bases and J by 3 bases, with 19 bases between them. Germline V gives CDR1 LNHDA, CDR2 SQIVND (reference sequence). This CDR3 has 16 amino acids.

The chain couples TRBV7-9 to TRBJ2-7; the D gene is possibly TRBD2 (6 bases). Germline CDR1 reads SEHNR; CDR2 reads FQNEAQ (reference sequence). With 5 bases removed from V and 6 bases from J, the gap between germline ends came to 14 bases. The CDR3 is made up of 13 amino acids. DNA of the CDR3: TGTGCCAGCAGCATAGAAGGGCGGGGCGAGCAGTACTTC. It encodes CASSIEGRGEQYF.

The V gene is TRBV5-1, the J gene TRBJ2-3; D not resolved. Germline V CDR1 and CDR2: SGHRS, YFSETQ. Trimming took 2 bases from V and 1 from J, leaving 11 bases between them. This CDR3 comprises 15 residues. As DNA, the CDR3 is TGCGCCAGCAGCTTCGGTGCGGCGGGCACAGATACGCAGTATTTT. Its translation: CASSFGAAGTDTQYF.

The chain has TRBV10-2 and TRBJ1-1; 10 bases are shared with TRBD1. This CDR3 contains 14 residues. Germline lookup yields CDR1 WSHSY and CDR2 SAAADI. Trimming cost V 6 bases and J 3 bases; bases outside gene matches: 4. In DNA, the CDR3 is TGCGCCAGCAGAGCTGACAGGGGGCACACTGAAGCTTTCTTT. It yields the protein CASRADRGHTEAFF.

The V gene is TRBV6-5, the J gene TRBJ2-7; 7 bases are shared with TRBD1. Germline CDR1 and CDR2: MNHEY and SVGAGI. The CDR3 spans 15 residues. V shed 6 bases, J shed 2 bases, and the junction held 10 bases outside the gene matches. CDR3 sequence reads: CASRQLWDSTYEQYF. CDR3 coding DNA: TGTGCCAGCAGGCAGCTGTGGGACAGTACCTACGAGCAGTACTTC.

This clone showed up just a few times. In the same sample, other DNA sequences code for this CDR3. The chain links TRBV5-1 to TRBJ1-4; D gene unclear. The CDR3 loop spans 15 amino acids. V lost 0 bases, J lost 3 bases, and 9 bases lay in between. The germline gives CDR1 SGHRS, CDR2 YFSETQ. This CDR3 reads CASSLAPGANEKLFF. As DNA, the CDR3 is TGCGCCAGCAGCTTGGCCCCCGGAGCTAATGAAAAACTGTTTTTT. Drawing the rest from reference TRBV5-1 and TRBJ1-4, the complete variable domain is KAGVTQTPRYLIKTRGQQVTLSCSPISGHRSVSWYQQTPGQGLQFLFEYFSETQRNKGNFPGRFSGRQFSNSRSEMNVSTLELGDSALYLCASSLAPGANEKLFFGSGTQLSVL.

The chain recombines TRBV5-6 with TRBJ2-7, with unresolved D. The germline V gene encodes CDR1 SGHDT and CDR2 YYEEEE. CDR3 size: 13 residues. V was shortened by 1 base and J by 7 bases, with 12 bases between the two germline ends. CDR3 amino acids: CASSLFAVGEQYF. CDR3 coding DNA: TGTGCCAGCAGCTTGTTCGCGGTGGGAGAGCAGTACTTC.

The chain has TRBV19 and TRBJ2-7; TRBD2 aligns across 7 bases. J lost 6 bases, V lost 5 bases, and 7 bases had no gene match. The CDR3 contains 13 residues. Germline V gene data show CDR1 as LNHDA and CDR2 as SQIVND (reference sequence). Here the CDR3 reads CASSGREGLEQYF. The CDR3 nucleotides are TGTGCCAGTAGTGGGAGGGAAGGGCTCGAGCAGTACTTC.

The chain has TRBV7-2 and TRBJ1-4; D might be TRBD1 (6 bases). The CDR3 runs 14 residues. V lost 5 bases and J lost 6, with 13 bases in between. Germline V gene data show CDR1 as SGHTA and CDR2 as FQGNSA. The CDR3 nucleotides are TGTGCCAGCAGCCCCGACAGGCACTATGAAAAACTGTTTTTT. Residues: CASSPDRHYEKLFF.

The rearrangement links TRBV4-1 to TRBJ1-5; tentatively, D is TRBD1 (5 bases). The CDR3 has 17 residues. Germline V gene lookup returns CDR1 MGHRA and CDR2 YSYEKL. Trimming removed 5 bases at V and 6 bases at J, with 23 bases between. The CDR3 coding sequence is TGCGCCAGCAGCTCATTGGGGCGCGGGTCGCTCGGTCAGCCCCAGCATTTT. This gives the protein CASSSLGRGSLGQPQHF.

A few counts support this clone. The V gene is TRBV6-1, the J gene TRBJ2-7, with D perhaps given as TRBD1 or TRBD2 (6 bases each). Trimming cost V 10 bases and J 2 bases, with 21 bases left between them. The CDR3 is 15 residues long. The germline V gene encodes CDR1 MNHNS and CDR2 SASEGT. The CDR3 nucleotides read TGTGCCACGGGGGCAGACCTTCCTTCACCCTACGAGCAGTACTTC. It encodes CATGADLPSPYEQYF.

In this sample, this clone turned up a few times. The rearrangement joins TRBV6-1 to TRBJ2-2; maybe TRBD1 (5 bases). The germline V and J ends were trimmed by 4 bases and 0 bases, with 12 bases remaining between them. Germline V gene data show CDR1 as MNHNS and CDR2 as SASEGT. The CDR3 contains 16 residues. The CDR3 here is CASSVQDTANTGELFF. DNA of the CDR3: TGTGCCAGCAGTGTACAGGACACCGCGAACACCGGGGAGCTGTTTTTT.

This rearrangement joins TRBV10-3 to TRBJ2-1; D gene unclear. Per germline, CDR1 ENHRY and CDR2 SYGVKD. The length of the CDR3 is 15 residues. Trimming pared 2 bases from V and 6 bases from J, leaving 14 bases between. The CDR3 region has the DNA TGTGCCATCAGTGAGACCCGGCCAAGTGGCAATGAGCAGTTCTTC. This encodes CAISETRPSGNEQFF.

The rearrangement joins TRBV6-1 to TRBJ1-4; D unclear. Trimming left V 4 bases short and J 3 bases short, with 12 bases between. CDR1 MNHNS and CDR2 SASEGT come from the germline V gene. The CDR3 sequence is 15 residues long. The CDR3 is CASSGQGLANEKLFF. The CDR3 DNA follows: TGTGCCAGCAGTGGGCAAGGGTTGGCTAATGAAAAACTGTTTTTT.

The V gene is TRBV6-6, the J gene TRBJ2-7; D gene ambiguous. Deletions cut 2 bases from V and 2 bases from J, with 13 bases between. Germline lookup yields CDR1 MNHNY and CDR2 SVGAGI (reference sequence). This CDR3 is built from 15 residues. CDR3 residues: CASSYTSREAYEQYF. CDR3 DNA sequence: TGTGCCAGCAGTTACACGTCGCGAGAGGCCTACGAGCAGTACTTC.

The rearrangement uses TRBV5-6 and TRBJ1-5; TRBD1 matches at 7 bases. The germline CDR1 and CDR2 sequences are SGHDT and YYEEEE. The CDR3 is 15 residues long. Germline trimming cut 2 bases from V and 5 bases from J; bases unmatched to any gene: 7. Here the CDR3 reads CASSFSGQGDQPQHF. In DNA, the CDR3 is TGTGCCAGCAGCTTTTCTGGCCAGGGGGATCAGCCCCAGCATTTT.

This clone has a handful of counts. CDR3 sequence reads: CASRGGQANTEAFF. The DNA of the CDR3 is TGTGCCAGCAGGGGCGGACAGGCGAACACTGAAGCTTTCTTT. The chain employs TRBV2 and TRBJ1-1, with 7 nucleotides matching TRBD1. V trimming: 6 bases; J trimming: 1 base; junction bases outside the gene matches: 5. Looked up from germline, CDR1 is SNHLY and CDR2 is FYNNEI. This CDR3 has 14 residues. Based on the CDR3 plus reference TRBV2 and TRBJ1-1, the full variable domain is EPEVTQTPSHQVTQMGQEVILRCVPISNHLYFYWYRQILGQKVEFLVSFYNNEISEKSEIFDDQFSVERPDGSNFTLKIRSTKLEDSAMYFCASRGGQANTEAFFGQGTRLTVV.

The chain recombines TRBV18 with TRBJ1-2, with D uncertain. The CDR3 extends over 12 amino acids. V was trimmed by 3 bases and J by 6 bases, leaving 8 bases between them. From germline, CDR1 is KGHSH and CDR2 LQKENI. CDR3 DNA sequence: TGTGCCAGCTCACCGATGACGGATGGCTACACCTTC. Protein product: CASSPMTDGYTF.

V gene TRBV7-9 combines with J gene TRBJ2-1; D remains unclear. Germline-derived CDR1 and CDR2 are SEHNR and FQNEAQ (reference sequence). The CDR3 is 14 residues long. V lost 1 base and J 6 bases, leaving 10 bases between the germline ends. The CDR3 sequence is CASSLGLQFNEQFF. CDR3 DNA sequence: TGTGCCAGCAGCTTAGGGCTACAATTCAATGAGCAGTTCTTC.

The chain joins TRBV6-1 to TRBJ2-1, with 13 bases that match TRBD2. With 7 bases clipped from V and 9 bases from J, the junction kept 6 bases outside the gene matches. Germline CDR1 is MNHNS and CDR2 is SASEGT. The CDR3 totals 14 residues. In DNA form, the CDR3 reads TGTGCCAGCACCGGACTAGCGGGAGCCACTGAGCAGTTCTTC. Translation: CASTGLAGATEQFF.

V is TRBV28 and J is TRBJ1-1; D is unresolved. The germline CDR1 and CDR2 sequences are MDHEN and SYDVKM. V lost 2 bases and J 6 bases, leaving 10 bases between the germline ends. The CDR3 consists of 13 residues. CDR3 sequence reads: CASSLGRVPEAFF. The CDR3 DNA reads TGTGCCAGCAGTTTAGGGAGGGTCCCTGAAGCTTTCTTT.

This sequence joins TRBV30 and TRBJ1-1, with TRBD1 matching 7 bases. The CDR3 has 13 residues. Looked up from germline, CDR1 is GTSNPN and CDR2 is SVGIG (reference sequence). This CDR3 reads CAGQKYMNTEAFF. CDR3 bases: TGTGCGGGACAGAAGTATATGAACACTGAAGCTTTCTTT.